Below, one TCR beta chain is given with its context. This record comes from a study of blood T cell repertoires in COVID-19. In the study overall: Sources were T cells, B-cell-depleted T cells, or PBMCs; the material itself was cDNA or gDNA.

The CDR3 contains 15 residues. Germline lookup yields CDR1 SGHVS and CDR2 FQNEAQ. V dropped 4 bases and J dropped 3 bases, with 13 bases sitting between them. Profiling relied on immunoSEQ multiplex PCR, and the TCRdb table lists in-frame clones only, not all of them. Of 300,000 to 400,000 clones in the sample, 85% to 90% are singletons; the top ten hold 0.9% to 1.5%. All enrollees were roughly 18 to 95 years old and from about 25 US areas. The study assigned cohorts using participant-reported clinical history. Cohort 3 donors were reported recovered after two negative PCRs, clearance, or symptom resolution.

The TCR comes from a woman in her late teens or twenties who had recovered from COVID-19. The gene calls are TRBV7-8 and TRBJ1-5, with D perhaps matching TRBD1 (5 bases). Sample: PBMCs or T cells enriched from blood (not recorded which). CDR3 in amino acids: CASSSRWGDNQPQHF. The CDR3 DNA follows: TGTGCCAGCAGCTCACGGTGGGGGGACAATCAGCCCCAGCATTTT.